Shown below are 10 T cell receptor beta chains from a single sample sequenced in a study of identical twins. TCRdb itself ran the 5' RACE reads through MiXCR, one entry per CDR3 protein. The sample includes 700,000 or so distinct CDR3 sequences, 8.6% seen only once; the top ten take around 0.95%. In addition, the sample was reused for a study of yellow fever vaccine responses in identical twins.

Specimen: PBMCs. The receptors stem from a woman under 30 in good health.

This clonotype was seen at least ten times. This sequence joins TRBV3-1 and TRBJ1-1, with D perhaps TRBD1 (5 bases). CDR1 is LGHDT, CDR2 YNNKEL, per germline (reference sequence). The V end was cut by 0 bases, the J end by 0 bases, with 8 bases between. The CDR3 length is 15 residues. The chain's CDR3 is CASSQDNRMNTEAFF. The CDR3 DNA sequence: TGTGCCAGCAGCCAAGACAACAGGATGAACACTGAAGCTTTCTTT.

This CDR3 reads CASIPETGETQYF. The CDR3 DNA sequence: TGTGCCAGCATCCCCGAGACGGGGGAGACCCAGTACTTC. The J gene is TRBJ2-5, the V gene TRBV6-1; D might be TRBD2 (5 bases). This CDR3 spans 13 amino acids. V lost 7 bases and J lost 5, with 14 bases in between. Germline CDR1 MNHNS, CDR2 SASEGT.

This clonotype appeared a few times. The gene calls are TRBV28 and TRBJ2-7; tentative D call: TRBD2 (5 bases). The CDR3 sequence is 13 residues long. Trimming stripped 2 bases from V and 5 bases from J, with 10 bases between. Germline CDR1 MDHEN, CDR2 SYDVKM. The CDR3 bases are TGTGCCAGCAGTTTAACTAGTTGGGACGAGCAGTACTTC. Protein product: CASSLTSWDEQYF.

Only a few counts were recorded for this clonotype. The gene calls are TRBV6-5 and TRBJ1-1, with D maybe TRBD1 (6 bases). CDR3 size: 16 residues. The V gene lost 2 bases and the J gene lost 0 bases, with 13 bases spanning the gap. CDR1 and CDR2 from the germline V gene are MNHEY and SVGAGI. The DNA for the CDR3 is TGTGCCAGCAGTTACATCCAGGGGATAATGAACACTGAAGCTTTCTTT. Encoded protein: CASSYIQGIMNTEAFF.

This clonotype was seen ten or more times. CDR3 sequence (DNA): TGCAGTGCTAGAGGGGGCAGGGACTTCTACGAGCAGTACTTC. Translated: CSARGGRDFYEQYF. The rearrangement uses TRBV20-1 and TRBJ2-7; D is perhaps TRBD2 (6 bases). The V gene lost 1 base and the J gene lost 3 bases, with 13 bases spanning the gap. Germline V gene lookup returns CDR1 DFQATT and CDR2 SNEGSKA (reference sequence). The CDR3 totals 14 residues.

V usage is TRBV5-5 and J usage is TRBJ1-6; TRBD1 agrees at 7 bases. The CDR3 length is 15 residues. Germline CDR1 and CDR2: SGHKS and YYEKEE (reference sequence). With 1 base clipped from V and 9 bases from J, the junction kept 7 bases outside the gene matches. CDR3 DNA: TGTGCCAGCAGCTTGATAACAGGGGAGAGTTCACCCCTCCACTTT. This translates into CASSLITGESSPLHF.

The rearrangement uses TRBV27 and TRBJ2-3; perhaps TRBD1 as D (5 bases). CDR3 size: 15 residues. The V and J ends lost 3 bases and 3 bases respectively, with 13 bases between them. Germline V CDR1 and CDR2: MNHEY, SMNVEV (reference sequence). The CDR3 DNA is TGTGCCAGCAGTTTGTTGGGGCAAGGGACAGATACGCAGTATTTT. This translates into CASSLLGQGTDTQYF.

This clonotype was observed a few times. The chain links TRBV28 to TRBJ1-2; D is uncertain. Germline-derived CDR1 and CDR2 are MDHEN and SYDVKM. The V and J ends lost 7 bases and 9 bases respectively, with 12 bases between them. The CDR3 contains 11 residues. For the CDR3, the DNA is TGTGCCAGCACCATGGGGTTAAGCTACACCTTC. Residues: CASTMGLSYTF.

This clonotype was seen a handful of times. V and J are TRBV7-2 and TRBJ2-1, with 7 nucleotides matching TRBD2. In germline, CDR1 is SGHTA, CDR2 FQGNSA. The CDR3 consists of 17 residues. V lost 5 bases, J lost 2 bases, and 12 bases stayed unmatched. Here the CDR3 DNA reads TGTGCCAGCAGCCCCCGGGGCAGCGCGGGGGCCTACAATGAGCAGTTCTTC. Translated, it gives CASSPRGSAGAYNEQFF. Full variable domain (rest looked up from reference TRBV7-2 and TRBJ2-1): GAGVSQSPSNKVTEKGKDVELRCDPISGHTALYWYRQSLGQGLEFLIYFQGNSAPDKSGLPSDRFSAERTGGSVSTLTIQRTQQEDSAVYLCASSPRGSAGAYNEQFFGPGTRLTVL.

Only a few counts were recorded for this clonotype. The chain has TRBV19 and TRBJ2-3; D uncertain. The germline V gene encodes CDR1 LNHDA and CDR2 SQIVND (reference sequence). Trimming removed 3 bases at V and 2 bases at J, with 6 bases between. The CDR3 is made up of 13 amino acids. The DNA of the CDR3 is TGTGCCAGTAGTATGGCAGCCACAGATACGCAGTATTTT. It is translated as CASSMAATDTQYF. The complete variable domain, with remaining parts taken from reference TRBV19 and TRBJ2-3, reads DGGITQSPKYLFRKEGQNVTLSCEQNLNHDAMYWYRQDPGQGLRLIYYSQIVNDFQKGDIAEGYSVSREKKESFPLTVTSAQKNPTAFYLCASSMAATDTQYFGPGTRLTVL.